This is a list of T cell receptor beta chains from one sample in a study of T-cell reconstitution after alpha-beta-depleted transplantation in children. TCRdb ran MiXCR on the PCR reads and lists one entry per CDR3 protein. In the table there are roughly 90,000 distinct CDR3 sequences, 12% of which are singletons. The specimen was PBMCs from the stem cell graft donor, collected from the stem cell graft. The receptor set was obtained from a human donor who donated a stem cell graft to a child with inherited bone marrow failure. CDR3s include the opening cysteine and the closing phenylalanine or tryptophan. A D gene is named only where the DNA matches it firmly. The size field is filled for only some rows; it gives once, few, many or a size class.

CDR3 protein: CASSQGTSGRQETQYF
CDR3 DNA: TGTGCCAGCAGCCAAGGGACTAGCGGGCGCCAAGAGACCCAGTACTTC
D gene: TRBD2
J gene: TRBJ2-5
V gene: TRBV7-3
clone size: -

CDR3 protein: CASSYLAGPGANVLTF
CDR3 DNA: TGTGCCAGCAGCTACTTAGCAGGGCCTGGGGCCAACGTCCTGACTTTC
D gene: -
J gene: TRBJ2-6
V gene: TRBV7-2
clone size: many

CDR3 protein: CASSVSGTGKLNGYTF
CDR3 DNA: TGTGCCAGTAGTGTATCCGGGACAGGGAAGCTGAATGGCTACACCTTC
D gene: TRBD1
J gene: TRBJ1-2
V gene: TRBV19
clone size: few

CDR3 protein: CASSFIADSYNEQFF
CDR3 DNA: TGTGCCAGCAGCTTCATAGCGGACTCCTACAATGAGCAGTTCTTC
D gene: -
J gene: TRBJ2-1
V gene: TRBV7-2
clone size: many

CDR3 protein: CASRVGVIETQYF
CDR3 DNA: TGCGCCAGCCGCGTGGGGGTGATAGAGACCCAGTACTTC
D gene: -
J gene: TRBJ2-5
V gene: TRBV5-1
clone size: many

CDR3 protein: CSVGAWRDGETQYF
CDR3 DNA: TGCAGCGTAGGGGCATGGCGGGACGGGGAGACCCAGTACTTC
D gene: -
J gene: TRBJ2-5
V gene: TRBV29-1
clone size: many

CDR3 protein: CASTPYTGSRAGPGELFF
CDR3 DNA: TGTGCCAGCACCCCTTACACAGGGAGTAGGGCCGGCCCCGGGGAGCTGTTTTTT
D gene: -
J gene: TRBJ2-2
V gene: TRBV27
clone size: many

CDR3 protein: CASSVDSRETQYF
CDR3 DNA: TGTGCCAGCAGCGTAGATTCGAGAGAGACCCAGTACTTC
D gene: -
J gene: TRBJ2-5
V gene: TRBV9
clone size: -

CDR3 protein: CSAVSGARYEQYF
CDR3 DNA: TGCAGTGCCGTGTCGGGGGCTAGGTACGAGCAGTACTTC
D gene: -
J gene: TRBJ2-7
V gene: TRBV20-1
clone size: many

CDR3 protein: CASSLGWGSYNEQFF
CDR3 DNA: TGTGCCAGCAGCTTAGGTTGGGGCTCCTACAATGAGCAGTTCTTC
D gene: -
J gene: TRBJ2-1
V gene: TRBV7-9
clone size: -

CDR3 protein: CASGISGTSYEQYF
CDR3 DNA: TGTGCCAGCGGTATTAGCGGAACCTCCTACGAGCAGTACTTC
D gene: -
J gene: TRBJ2-7
V gene: TRBV28
clone size: few

CDR3 protein: CAWSGGMEAFF
CDR3 DNA: TGTGCCTGGAGTGGGGGGATGGAAGCTTTCTTT
D gene: -
J gene: TRBJ1-1
V gene: TRBV30
clone size: many

CDR3 protein: CASSAWDRDIQNTEAFF
CDR3 DNA: TGTGCCAGCAGCGCCTGGGACAGGGATATCCAGAACACTGAAGCTTTCTTT
D gene: TRBD1
J gene: TRBJ1-1
V gene: TRBV9
clone size: many

CDR3 protein: CASSPRTSGPTYEQYF
CDR3 DNA: TGTGCCAGCAGCCCTCGGACTAGCGGACCCACCTACGAGCAGTACTTC
D gene: TRBD2
J gene: TRBJ2-7
V gene: TRBV7-2
clone size: many

CDR3 protein: CASSTIALHTQYF
CDR3 DNA: TGCGCCAGCAGCACCATTGCGCTACATACGCAGTATTTT
D gene: -
J gene: TRBJ2-3
V gene: TRBV5-1
clone size: many

CDR3 protein: CASSAGTGFYEQYF
CDR3 DNA: TGCGCCAGCAGCGCCGGGACAGGGTTTTACGAGCAGTACTTC
D gene: TRBD1
J gene: TRBJ2-7
V gene: TRBV5-1
clone size: -

CDR3 protein: CASSQVRGAVMAEAFF
CDR3 DNA: TGCGCCAGCAGCCAAGTAAGGGGGGCAGTAATGGCTGAAGCTTTCTTT
D gene: -
J gene: TRBJ1-1
V gene: TRBV4-3
clone size: -

CDR3 protein: CASSDSEAQSSYNSPLHF
CDR3 DNA: TGTGCCAGCAGTGACTCCGAAGCCCAGAGCTCCTATAATTCACCCCTCCACTTT
D gene: -
J gene: TRBJ1-6
V gene: TRBV6-4
clone size: many

CDR3 protein: CASSYRLEYNEQFF
CDR3 DNA: TGTGCCAGCAGTTACCGGCTAGAGTACAATGAGCAGTTCTTC
D gene: -
J gene: TRBJ2-1
V gene: TRBV6-2/TRBV6-3
clone size: many

CDR3 protein: CSAGTGMLDPEAFF
CDR3 DNA: TGCAGTGCTGGAACAGGGATGCTGGACCCTGAAGCTTTCTTT
D gene: -
J gene: TRBJ1-1
V gene: TRBV20-1
clone size: -

CDR3 protein: CASSPHSENYGYTF
CDR3 DNA: TGCGCCAGCAGCCCGCATTCAGAAAACTATGGCTACACCTTC
D gene: -
J gene: TRBJ1-2
V gene: TRBV4-3
clone size: -

CDR3 protein: CASSPRDRDRRGYTF
CDR3 DNA: TGTGCCAGCAGCCCCCGGGACAGGGACCGACGTGGCTACACCTTC
D gene: TRBD1
J gene: TRBJ1-2
V gene: TRBV5-5
clone size: few

CDR3 protein: CASSFLSTPYEQYF
CDR3 DNA: TGTGCCAGCAGCTTTTTATCGACACCCTACGAGCAGTACTTC
D gene: -
J gene: TRBJ2-7
V gene: TRBV5-5
clone size: many

CDR3 protein: CASSPPGQKINEQFF
CDR3 DNA: TGTGCCAGCTCACCACCTGGACAGAAAATAAATGAGCAGTTCTTC
D gene: -
J gene: TRBJ2-1
V gene: TRBV18
clone size: many